This TCR beta chain came from a study of CD8 T cells in ankylosing spondylitis. CDR1 is SGHVS and CDR2 is FNYEAQ in the germline V gene. The CDR3 is 12 residues long. V lost 4 bases and J 3 bases, leaving 5 bases between the germline ends. This clonotype was seen a few times. Its antigen is not identified. Study results and limitations: It was reported that disease-linked clones were significantly enriched in matched ankylosing spondylitis synovial fluid. Some motif variants were previously reported in reactive arthritis synovial fluid and blood. Made up of about eight highly homologous variants, a TCR beta motif appeared characteristic of ankylosing spondylitis blood. Clones that were linked to disease were CD8+ and were relatively rare in peripheral blood.

TCRdb itself ran the 5' RACE reads through MiXCR, one entry per CDR3 protein. The sample includes a few hundred thousand distinct CDR3 sequences, approximately 20% of them seen just once. The sequence was collected from a male donor with ankylosing spondylitis. The rearrangement joins TRBV7-6 to TRBJ2-3; no definite D call. The sequencing input was blood, either unsorted or a sorted T cell fraction (not recorded which). The chain's CDR3 is CASSSRTDTQYF. In DNA form, the CDR3 reads TGTGCCAGCAGCTCCCGAACAGATACGCAGTATTTT.